This paragraph covers one T cell receptor (beta chain) sequence. People who had autoimmune disease history or systemic immunosuppression were excluded. This sample was taken from a study of OX40 agonist ivuxolimab in advanced cancers. The wider study: Hepatocellular carcinoma, melanoma, renal cell or head and neck cancer affected the dose-escalation patients. People who had prior anti-PD-1, anti-PD-L1 or anti-CTLA-4 therapy could take part, and roughly 44% had some. Three patients showed partial responses: one hepatocellular carcinoma and two cutaneous melanoma cases.

The CDR3 is 15 residues long. Germline lookup yields CDR1 SGHNT and CDR2 YENEEA. Trimming removed 3 bases from V and 6 bases from J; junction bases left unmatched: 6. Some clones are missing from TCRdb's copy, which holds only in-frame ones; the method was immunoSEQ multiplex PCR. The table records approximately 64,000 clones, approximately 80% of them present only once. Here the sequenced sample was CD4+ or CD8+ T cells sorted from blood, taken in a trial of the OX40 agonist ivuxolimab. This chain uses TRBV11-3 with TRBJ2-1; 9 nucleotides agree with TRBD2. The source is an adult with an advanced solid tumor such as melanoma, head and neck, liver or kidney cancer. The CDR3 DNA follows: TGTGCCAGCAGCTTTAGACTAGCGGAATCCAATGAGCAGTTCTTC. Its protein is CASSFRLAESNEQFF. The whole variable domain, remainder taken from reference TRBV11-3 and TRBJ2-1, is EAGVVQSPRYKIIEKKQPVAFWCNPISGHNTLYWYLQNLGQGPELLIRYENEEAVDDSQLPKDRFSAERLKGVDSTLKIQPAELGDSAVYLCASSFRLAESNEQFFGPGTRLTVL.